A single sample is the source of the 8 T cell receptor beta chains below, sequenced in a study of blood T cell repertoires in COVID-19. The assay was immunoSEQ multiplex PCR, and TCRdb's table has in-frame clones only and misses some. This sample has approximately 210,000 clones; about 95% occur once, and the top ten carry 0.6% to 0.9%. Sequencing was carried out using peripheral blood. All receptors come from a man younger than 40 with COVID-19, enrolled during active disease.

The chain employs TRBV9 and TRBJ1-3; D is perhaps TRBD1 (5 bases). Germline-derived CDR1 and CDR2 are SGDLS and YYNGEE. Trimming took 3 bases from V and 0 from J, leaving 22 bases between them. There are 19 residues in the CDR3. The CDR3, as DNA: TGTGCCAGCAGCGCAGACAGTCTGGTACTCTTAAGCTCTGGAAACACCATATATTTT. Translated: CASSADSLVLLSSGNTIYF.

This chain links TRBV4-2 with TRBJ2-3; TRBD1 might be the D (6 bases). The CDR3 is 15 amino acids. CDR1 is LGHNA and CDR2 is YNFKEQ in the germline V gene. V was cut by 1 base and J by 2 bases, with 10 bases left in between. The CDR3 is CASSQGAGDTDTQYF. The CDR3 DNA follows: TGTGCCAGCAGCCAAGGGGCAGGGGACACAGATACGCAGTATTTT.

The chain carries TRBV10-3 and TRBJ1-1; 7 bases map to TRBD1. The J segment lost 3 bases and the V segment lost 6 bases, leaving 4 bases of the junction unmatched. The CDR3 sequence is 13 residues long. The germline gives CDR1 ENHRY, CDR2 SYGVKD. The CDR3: CAIRAGQDTEAFF. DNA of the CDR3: TGTGCCATCAGGGCCGGACAGGACACTGAAGCTTTCTTT.

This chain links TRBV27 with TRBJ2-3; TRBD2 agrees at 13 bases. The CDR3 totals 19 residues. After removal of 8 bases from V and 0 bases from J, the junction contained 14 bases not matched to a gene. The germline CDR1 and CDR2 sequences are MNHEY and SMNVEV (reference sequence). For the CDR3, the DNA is TGTGCCAGCGGCAGACTAGCGGGGGGTCCCGATCCTAGCACAGATACGCAGTATTTT. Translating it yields CASGRLAGGPDPSTDTQYF.

The CDR3 here is CASSPRVVTDTQYF. The DNA of the CDR3 is TGTGCCAGCAGCCCCCGCGTGGTTACAGATACGCAGTATTTT. The chain employs TRBV3-1 (or the pseudogene TRBV3-2) and TRBJ2-3, with D uncertain. The CDR3 runs 14 residues. Trimming took 4 bases from V and 3 from J, leaving 11 bases between them. The germline CDR1 and CDR2 sequences are LGHDT and YNNKEL (reference sequence).

The CDR3 bases are TGCGCCAGCAGCCGAATAAGCGGGGGAAAACAAGAGACCCAGTACTTC. It codes for CASSRISGGKQETQYF. This chain joins TRBV4-1 and TRBJ2-5, with 8 positions matching TRBD2. The CDR3 contains 16 residues. Per germline, CDR1 MGHRA and CDR2 YSYEKL. The V segment lost 4 bases and the J segment 2 bases; nucleotides outside the gene matches: 9.

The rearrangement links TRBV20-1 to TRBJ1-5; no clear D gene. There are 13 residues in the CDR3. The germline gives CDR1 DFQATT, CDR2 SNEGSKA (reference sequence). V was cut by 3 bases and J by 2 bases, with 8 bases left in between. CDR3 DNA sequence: TGCAGTGCTAGTTCGGTTGGCAATCAGCCCCAGCATTTT. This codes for CSASSVGNQPQHF.

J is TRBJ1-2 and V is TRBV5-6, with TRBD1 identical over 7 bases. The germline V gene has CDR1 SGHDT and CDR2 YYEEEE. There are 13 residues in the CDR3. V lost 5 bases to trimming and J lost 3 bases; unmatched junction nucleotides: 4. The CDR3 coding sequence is TGTGCCAGCAGGACGGGACAGCACTATGGCTACACCTTC. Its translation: CASRTGQHYGYTF.